The 29 T cell receptor beta chains given below trace back to one sample, sequenced in a study of human T cells and chemical hapten exposure. TCRdb passed the 5' RACE reads through MiXCR, listing each CDR3 protein once. The repertoire holds about 81,000 distinct CDR3 sequences, about 7.7% seen once, with around 2% in the top ten. Unfractionated whole blood yielded total RNA. The source of these receptors is a male donor in good health.

V and J are TRBV19 and TRBJ1-5, with unresolved D. In germline, CDR1 is LNHDA, CDR2 SQIVND (reference sequence). Trimming took 7 bases from V and 0 from J, leaving 16 bases between them. The length of the CDR3 is 16 residues. CDR3 DNA sequence: TGTGCCAGTACGCCCCGAGACGGGATTAGCAATCAGCCCCAGCATTTT. Translated: CASTPRDGISNQPQHF.

For this clonotype: The junction and the germline gene differ at one end; a read error may be behind it. The chain has TRBV6-5 and TRBJ1-5; D unresolved. This CDR3 contains 14 residues. CDR1 MNHEY and CDR2 SVGAGI come from the germline V gene. CDR3 coding DNA: TGTGCCAGCAGCGTCGGATCTAGCGATCAGCCCCAGCATTTT. This codes for CASSVGSSDQPQHF.

The chain combines TRBV20-1 with TRBJ2-7; D is unclear. CDR3 length: 10 residues. Germline CDR1 and CDR2: DFQATT and SNEGSKA (reference sequence). Deletions cut 5 bases from V and 12 bases from J, with 14 bases between. This chain's CDR3 is CSAGPSWPYF. The CDR3 coding sequence is TGCAGTGCTGGACCGTCTTGGCCGTACTTC.

This clonotype was observed many times. The chain couples TRBV14 to TRBJ2-7; TRBD1 matches 9 bases. CDR3 length equals 17 residues. With V trimmed by 0 bases and J by 4 bases, 10 bases remained unmatched. CDR1 and CDR2 from the germline V gene are SGHDN and FVKESK. CDR3 residues: CASSQDQSQGAAYEQYF. CDR3 nucleotides: TGTGCCAGCAGCCAAGATCAGTCACAGGGGGCTGCGTACGAGCAGTACTTC. Together with reference TRBV14 and TRBJ2-7, the CDR3 gives the full variable domain: EAGVTQFPSHSVIEKGQTVTLRCDPISGHDNLYWYRRVMGKEIKFLLHFVKESKQDESGMPNNRFLAERTGGTYSTLKVQPAELEDSGVYFCASSQDQSQGAAYEQYFGPGTRLTVT.

The chain joins TRBV29-1 to TRBJ1-2; TRBD1 aligns across 7 bases. This CDR3 region has 12 residues. V shed 6 bases and J 6 bases; nucleotides not matched to a gene: 7. In germline, CDR1 is SQVTM, CDR2 ANQGSEA. The CDR3 protein is CSVRQGEDGYTF. The CDR3 region has the DNA TGCAGCGTCCGCCAGGGGGAAGATGGCTACACCTTC.

This clonotype turned up a few times. The gene calls are TRBV5-1 and TRBJ2-3; tentative D call: TRBD2 (5 bases). The CDR3 totals 15 residues. The V end lost 2 bases, the J end lost 0 bases, and 10 bases lay between the germline ends. Per the germline V gene, CDR1 is SGHRS and CDR2 is YFSETQ. CDR3 DNA sequence: TGCGCCAGCAGCTTTATTTCGGGGAGCACAGATACGCAGTATTTT. Translated, it gives CASSFISGSTDTQYF.

This clonotype came up many times. The chain combines TRBV20-1 with TRBJ1-1; 9 positions agree with TRBD1. Germline-derived CDR1 and CDR2 are DFQATT and SNEGSKA (reference sequence). The CDR3 sequence is 20 residues long. Losses at the gene ends were 2 bases for V and 5 bases for J; bases not matched to a gene: 24. This chain's CDR3 is CSARSLRLTGGPLRETEAFF. As DNA, the CDR3 is TGCAGTGCTAGATCGCTAAGGCTAACAGGGGGCCCTCTTAGGGAGACTGAAGCTTTCTTT.

Here the CDR3 reads CASSRTEGPNSPLHF. CDR3 nucleotides: TGTGCCAGCAGCCGAACCGAGGGGCCCAATTCACCCCTCCACTTT. V is TRBV6-2 or TRBV6-3 and J is TRBJ1-6, with a possible D match to TRBD1 (5 bases). The CDR3 has 15 amino acids. The germline gives CDR1 MNHEY, CDR2 SVGEGT. The germline V and J ends were trimmed by 6 bases and 7 bases, with 16 bases remaining between them.

This clonotype came up a few times. This rearrangement joins TRBV19 to TRBJ2-7, with 14 bases that match TRBD2. V shed 5 bases, J shed 4 bases, and the junction held 4 bases outside the gene matches. The CDR3 is made up of 15 amino acids. CDR1 and CDR2 from the germline V gene are LNHDA and SQIVND (reference sequence). CDR3 region: CASSARTSGRYEQYF. CDR3 nucleotide sequence: TGTGCCAGTAGTGCCCGGACTAGCGGGAGGTACGAGCAGTACTTC.

This clonotype has a handful of counts. This chain joins TRBV27 and TRBJ2-7, with D possibly being TRBD1 (6 bases). This CDR3 is built from 14 residues. V was clipped by 7 bases and J by 4 bases, with 17 bases between them. Germline CDR1 MNHEY, CDR2 SMNVEV (reference sequence). The CDR3 DNA is TGTGCCAGCAAGCCACAGGGTACGTTGTACGAGCAGTACTTC. It is translated as CASKPQGTLYEQYF.

The gene calls are TRBV3-1 and TRBJ2-3, with 13 bases that match TRBD2. This CDR3 region has 19 residues. The V gene's germline CDR1 is LGHDT and CDR2 YNNKEL (reference sequence). The V gene end was trimmed by 0 bases and the J gene end by 0 bases; junction bases not matched to a gene: 6. This CDR3 is CASSQEWGTSGTSTDTQYF. The CDR3 DNA follows: TGTGCCAGCAGCCAAGAATGGGGGACTAGCGGGACAAGCACAGATACGCAGTATTTT.

This chain uses TRBV12-3 or TRBV12-4 with TRBJ1-1, with D possibly matching TRBD1 (6 bases). V dropped 6 bases and J dropped 6 bases, with 14 bases sitting between them. The CDR3 has 13 amino acids. The CDR3 DNA reads as TGTGCCAGCAGGGCACAGGGATCCGCTGAAGCTTTCTTT. Its translation: CASRAQGSAEAFF.

The CDR3 DNA follows: TGCGCCAGCAGCCAAGAGCAGCGCAATCAGCCCCAGCATTTT. It translates to CASSQEQRNQPQHF. This chain uses TRBV4-3 with TRBJ1-5; unclear D gene. The CDR3 extends over 14 amino acids. The V gene lost 0 bases and the J gene lost 2 bases, with 5 bases spanning the gap. In germline, CDR1 is LGHNA, CDR2 YSLEER.

There are many counts of this clonotype. The chain combines TRBV2 with TRBJ2-6; D gene unclear. Germline values: CDR1 SNHLY, CDR2 FYNNEI. This CDR3 spans 15 amino acids. Trimming pared 5 bases from V and 1 base from J, leaving 9 bases between. In DNA form, the CDR3 reads TGTGCCAGCAGTTTTCAGTTATCTGGGGCCAACGTCCTGACTTTC. Translated, it gives CASSFQLSGANVLTF.

Worth noting for this clonotype: The junction and the germline gene differ at one end; a read error may be behind it. This chain uses TRBV15 with TRBJ2-2, with D perhaps matching TRBD1 (6 bases). This CDR3 is 17 amino acids long. Germline V gives CDR1 LNHNV, CDR2 YYDKDF (reference sequence). CDR3 sequence (DNA): TGTACCACCAGCAGAGGAACCGGGACACCCCATACCGGGGAGCTGTTTTTT. As protein: CTTSRGTGTPHTGELFF.

This clonotype was counted between two and nine times. The chain couples TRBV18 to TRBJ2-1; D is possibly TRBD2 (6 bases). Germline CDR1 is KGHSH and CDR2 is LQKENI. This CDR3 has 15 amino acids. The V end was cut by 0 bases, the J end by 6 bases, with 12 bases between. The DNA of the CDR3 is TGTGCCAGCTCACCACCGCGGGGTTCGACCAATGAGCAGTTCTTC. It is translated as CASSPPRGSTNEQFF. The variable domain in full, completed from reference TRBV18 and TRBJ2-1, reads NAGVMQNPRHLVRRRGQEARLRCSPMKGHSHVYWYRQLPEEGLKFMVYLQKENIIDESGMPKERFSAEFPKEGPSILRIQQVVRGDSAAYFCASSPPRGSTNEQFFGPGTRLTVL.

This clonotype was counted ten times or more. The chain joins TRBV2 to TRBJ2-2; TRBD1 agrees at 9 bases. The CDR3 sequence is 16 residues long. CDR1 is SNHLY, CDR2 FYNNEI, per germline. The trim removed 6 bases at V and 6 bases at J, leaving 11 bases unmatched. CDR3 region: CASRGQGPKGAGELFF. CDR3 nucleotides: TGTGCCAGCAGGGGACAGGGCCCCAAGGGGGCCGGGGAGCTGTTTTTT. The full variable domain, completed using reference TRBV2 and TRBJ2-2, is EPEVTQTPSHQVTQMGQEVILRCVPISNHLYFYWYRQILGQKVEFLVSFYNNEISEKSEIFDDQFSVERPDGSNFTLKIRSTKLEDSAMYFCASRGQGPKGAGELFFGEGSRLTVL.

This clonotype was counted between two and nine times. V gene TRBV15 combines with J gene TRBJ1-6, with TRBD1 matching 7 bases. There are 16 residues in the CDR3. The V gene's germline CDR1 is LNHNV and CDR2 YYDKDF (reference sequence). J gave up 9 bases and V 3 bases, and 11 bases lay outside the gene matches. CDR3 DNA: TGTGCCACCAGCAGGGGACACAGGGGTTCGGGTTCACCCCTCCACTTT. Translating gives CATSRGHRGSGSPLHF.

Many counts were recorded for this clonotype. The chain recombines TRBV6-5 with TRBJ2-7; the D gene is possibly TRBD1 (8 bases). Germline CDR1 MNHEY, CDR2 SVGAGI. Trimming shortened V by 0 bases and J by 3 bases, and 15 bases separated the two germline ends. This CDR3 spans 16 amino acids. This CDR3 reads CASSYSSTGGVYEQYF. The CDR3 DNA reads as TGTGCCAGCAGTTACTCCAGTACAGGGGGGGTCTACGAGCAGTACTTC.

The chain uses TRBV10-2 and TRBJ1-2; D is possibly TRBD1 (6 bases). The CDR3 covers 15 residues. V was shortened by 6 bases and J by 2 bases, with 16 bases between the two germline ends. Germline values: CDR1 WSHSY, CDR2 SAAADI. The CDR3 loop is CASRESYRENYGYTF. The CDR3 region has the DNA TGCGCCAGCAGAGAATCCTACAGGGAGAACTATGGCTACACCTTC.

This chain connects TRBV6-6 to TRBJ1-5; the D is unclear. Germline values: CDR1 MNHNY, CDR2 SVGAGI (reference sequence). V gave up 5 bases and J gave up 2 bases, with 13 bases separating them. CDR3 length: 15 residues. The DNA of the CDR3 is TGTGCCAGCAGTCATACCCAGGCGGGCAATCAGCCCCAGCATTTT. Protein product: CASSHTQAGNQPQHF.

This clonotype has more than one count but fewer than ten. This rearrangement joins TRBV5-1 to TRBJ1-4; D not resolved. Germline CDR1 and CDR2: SGHRS and YFSETQ. This CDR3 has 16 amino acids. Trimming left V 0 bases short and J 8 bases short, with 17 bases between. The CDR3 DNA sequence: TGCGCCAGCAGCTTGGTTCCGGGCACGGTCCTAGAAAAACTGTTTTTT. This encodes CASSLVPGTVLEKLFF.

V usage is TRBV2 and J usage is TRBJ2-3; D is possibly TRBD1 (6 bases). There are 13 residues in the CDR3. The V and J ends lost 4 bases and 3 bases respectively, with 8 bases between them. Per the germline V gene, CDR1 is SNHLY and CDR2 is FYNNEI. The CDR3 protein is CASSGQGTDTQYF. The DNA for the CDR3 is TGTGCCAGCAGTGGTCAGGGGACAGATACGCAGTATTTT.

The chain carries TRBV7-6 and TRBJ1-1, with 8 bases aligning to TRBD1. Trimming removed 1 base from V and 3 bases from J; junction bases left unmatched: 7. The CDR3 is made up of 16 amino acids. Germline V gene data show CDR1 as SGHVS and CDR2 as FNYEAQ. CDR3 coding DNA: TGTGCCAGCAGCTTAGTCCCAGAGACAGGGGACACTGAAGCTTTCTTT. Translated: CASSLVPETGDTEAFF. Looking up the rest from reference TRBV7-6 and TRBJ1-1 gives the full variable domain: GAGVSQSPRYKVTKRGQDVALRCDPISGHVSLYWYRQALGQGPEFLTYFNYEAQQDKSGLPNDRFSAERPEGSISTLTIQRTEQRDSAMYRCASSLVPETGDTEAFFGQGTRLTVV.

The rearrangement links TRBV6-2 or TRBV6-3 to TRBJ2-7; possibly TRBD1 for D (6 bases). CDR3 length: 14 residues. V lost 6 bases, J lost 2 bases, and 14 bases lay in between. The V gene's germline CDR1 is MNHEY and CDR2 SVGEGT. The CDR3 sequence is CASSPQGSTYEQYF. The CDR3 nucleotides are TGTGCCAGCAGCCCCCAGGGGTCCACCTACGAGCAGTACTTC.

This clonotype has a count of ten or more. The V and J genes are TRBV7-6 and TRBJ2-1; a weak D match, TRBD2 (5 bases). CDR1 and CDR2 from the germline V gene are SGHVS and FNYEAQ. This CDR3 is built from 15 residues. V dropped 2 bases and J dropped 8 bases, with 16 bases sitting between them. The CDR3 DNA follows: TGTGCCAGCAGCTTACTGAGGGCCGCACCCCATGAGCAGTTCTTC. The encoded protein is CASSLLRAAPHEQFF.

This clonotype was detected ten times or more. The J gene is TRBJ2-1, the V gene TRBV10-3; TRBD1 matches 9 bases. The CDR3 is 14 amino acids. CDR1 is ENHRY, CDR2 SYGVKD, per germline. The ends lost 4 bases at V and 7 bases at J; junction bases unmatched: 5. The CDR3 loop reads CAISGLQGANEQFF. The DNA of the CDR3 is TGTGCCATCAGTGGGCTACAGGGGGCAAATGAGCAGTTCTTC.

This clonotype was seen only once. This may be a read error: a much more frequent sequence differs by one nucleotide. This chain uses TRBV27 with TRBJ2-2, with D possibly matching TRBD1 (6 bases). V was shortened by 5 bases and J by 0 bases, with 13 bases between the two germline ends. CDR3 length: 16 amino acids. Germline V gene data show CDR1 as MNHEY and CDR2 as SMNVEV (reference sequence). In nucleotides, the CDR3 is TGTGCCAGCAGTAGGGCAGGGGCCGCGAACACCGGGGAGCTGTTTTTT. This encodes CASSRAGAANTGELFF.

This clonotype occurred a few times. The J gene is TRBJ2-1, the V gene TRBV19; TRBD1 aligns across 7 bases. The CDR3 has 13 amino acids. The ends lost 4 bases at V and 9 bases at J; junction bases unmatched: 6. Germline loops: CDR1 LNHDA, CDR2 SQIVND (reference sequence). DNA for the CDR3: TGTGCCAGTAGTACCGGGACAGTCCTTGAGCAGTTCTTC. It specifies CASSTGTVLEQFF.